The 4 T cell receptor beta chains below were found in one sample sequenced in a study of shared clonotypes between healthy human individuals (dated by TCRdb to 2018 to 2020). Library creation used the immunoSEQ multiplex PCR assay. Entries here come from immuneACCESS through TCRdb and include only in-frame sequences with V and J called. Some clones fail to appear in such tables; in the studies checked, an unresolved V gene covers under half of the shortfall, and the cause of the remainder is unknown. The sample contains about 2 million clones, 95% of them found a single time. In total, the top ten clones hold roughly 0.13% of the sample. Sequencing was carried out using naive CD4+ T cells sorted from blood. The cell subset or site label for this specimen denotes: CD45RA+ positively selected. Receptor source: a man between 18 and 29 years old in good health.

The chain has TRBV28 and TRBJ2-7, with D possibly matching TRBD2 (5 bases). In germline, CDR1 is MDHEN, CDR2 SYDVKM. The V end lost 11 bases, the J end lost 6 bases, and 41 bases lay between the germline ends. There are 20 residues in the CDR3. The CDR3 loop reads CAGRSIHTPPVAGPRGEQYF. The CDR3 coding sequence is TGTGCCGGACGATCGATCCATACCCCCCCAGTGGCGGGCCCCCGAGGCGAGCAGTACTTC.

CDR3 DNA: TGTGCCAGTAGCCCTGGACAGGGGGCTTACAATGAGCAGTTCTTC. It encodes CASSPGQGAYNEQFF. The chain joins TRBV19 to TRBJ2-1; 11 nucleotides line up with TRBD1. V was clipped by 6 bases and J by 4 bases; unmatched bases: 5. Germline loops: CDR1 LNHDA, CDR2 SQIVND (reference sequence). The CDR3 consists of 15 residues.

A word on this clone: The junction differs from germline at one of its ends, possibly a read error. V is TRBV7-7 and J is TRBJ2-3, with D perhaps matching TRBD2 (5 bases). Germline V gives CDR1 SSHAT, CDR2 FNYEAQ (reference sequence). The CDR3 is 16 amino acids. The CDR3 loop reads CASSLGGYGSTDTQYF. CDR3 sequence (DNA): TGTGCTAGCAGCTTAGGAGGTTATGGATCCACAGATACGCAGTATTTT.

Concerning this clone: Different DNA sequences within this sample yield the same CDR3. The V call is TRBV6-5, the J call TRBJ1-3; no definite D call. V shed 0 bases and J shed 0 bases, with 6 bases lying between them. CDR1 is MNHEY, CDR2 SVGAGI, per germline. The CDR3 totals 15 residues. CDR3 DNA sequence: TGTGCCAGCAGTTACTCGCTCAGCTCTGGAAACACCATATATTTT. Translation gives CASSYSLSSGNTIYF.